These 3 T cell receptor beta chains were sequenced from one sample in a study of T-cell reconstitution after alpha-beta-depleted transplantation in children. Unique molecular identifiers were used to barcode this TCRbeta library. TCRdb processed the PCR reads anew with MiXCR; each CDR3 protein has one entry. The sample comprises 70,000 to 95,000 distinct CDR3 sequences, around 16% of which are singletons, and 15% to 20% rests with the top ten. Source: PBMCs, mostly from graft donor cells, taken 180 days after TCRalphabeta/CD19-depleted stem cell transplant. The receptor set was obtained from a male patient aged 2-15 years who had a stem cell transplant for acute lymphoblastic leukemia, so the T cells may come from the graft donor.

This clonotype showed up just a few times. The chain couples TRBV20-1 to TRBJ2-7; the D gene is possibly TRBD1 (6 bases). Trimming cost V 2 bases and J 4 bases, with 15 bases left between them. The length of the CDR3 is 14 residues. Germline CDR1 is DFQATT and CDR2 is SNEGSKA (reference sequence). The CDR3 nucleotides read TGCAGTGCTAGATCGAACAGGGCCTGGTACGAGCAGTACTTC. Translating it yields CSARSNRAWYEQYF.

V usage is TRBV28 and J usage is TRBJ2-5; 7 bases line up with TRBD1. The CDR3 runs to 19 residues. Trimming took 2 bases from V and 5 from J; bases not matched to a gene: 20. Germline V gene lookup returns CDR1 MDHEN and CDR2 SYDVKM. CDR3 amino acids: CASSLITTGTALSGETQYF. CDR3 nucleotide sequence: TGTGCCAGCAGTTTAATCACAACAGGGACAGCCCTCAGTGGGGAGACCCAGTACTTC.

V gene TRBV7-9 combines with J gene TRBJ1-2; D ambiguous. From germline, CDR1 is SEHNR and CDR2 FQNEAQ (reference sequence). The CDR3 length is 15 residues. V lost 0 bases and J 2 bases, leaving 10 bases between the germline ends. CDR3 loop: CASSLAVPINYGYTF. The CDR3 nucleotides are TGTGCCAGCAGCTTAGCGGTGCCCATAAACTATGGCTACACCTTC. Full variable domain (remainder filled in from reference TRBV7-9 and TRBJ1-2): DTGVSQNPRHKITKRGQNVTFRCDPISEHNRLYWYRQTLGQGPEFLTYFQNEAQLEKSRLLSDRFSAERPKGSFSTLEIQRTEQGDSAMYLCASSLAVPINYGYTFGSGTRLTVV.